A selection of T cell receptor beta chains follows, all from one sample in a study of cytomegalovirus exposure and HLA in healthy donors. Profiling relied on immunoSEQ multiplex PCR, and the TCRdb table lists in-frame clones only, not all of them. The data hold roughly 180,000 clones, with approximately 86% observed a single time. The sequencing input was PBMCs. Receptor source: a young man in good health and CMV-seropositive. CDR3s leave out the opening cysteine and the closing phenylalanine or tryptophan. The D gene is left open where the match is weak.

>NA|TRBV4-1|15
ASSQSPGLRRQETQY
>NA|TRBV4-3|13
ASSQDWVSYNEQF
>NA|TRBV27|13
ASSSYRARGGELF
>TRBD2|TRBV28|11
ATEREGPDEQF
>NA|TRBV7-3|13
ASSFNRESTDTQY
>NA|TRBV9|13
ASSVDGSPYNEQF
>NA|TRBV5-1|14
ASSLVGFGAYNEQF
>NA|TRBV19|12
ASSQDSPYYGYT
>NA|TRBV6-1|11
ASSEFTGYEQY
>NA|TRBV7-6|12
ASSLDSSQETQY